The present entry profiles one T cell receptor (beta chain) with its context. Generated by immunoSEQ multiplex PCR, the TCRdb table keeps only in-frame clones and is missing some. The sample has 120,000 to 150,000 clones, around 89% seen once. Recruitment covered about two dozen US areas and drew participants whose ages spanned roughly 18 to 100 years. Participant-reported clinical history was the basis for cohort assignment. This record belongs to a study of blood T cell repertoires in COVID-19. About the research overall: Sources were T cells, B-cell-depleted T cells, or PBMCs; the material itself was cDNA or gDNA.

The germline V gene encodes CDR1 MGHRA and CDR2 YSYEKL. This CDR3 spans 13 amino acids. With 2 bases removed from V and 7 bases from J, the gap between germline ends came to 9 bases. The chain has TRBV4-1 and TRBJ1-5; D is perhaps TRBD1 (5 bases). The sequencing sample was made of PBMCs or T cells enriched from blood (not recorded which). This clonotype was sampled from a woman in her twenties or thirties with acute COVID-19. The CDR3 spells CASSQTGVQPQHF. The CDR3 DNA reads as TGCGCCAGCAGCCAAACAGGAGTACAGCCCCAGCATTTT.